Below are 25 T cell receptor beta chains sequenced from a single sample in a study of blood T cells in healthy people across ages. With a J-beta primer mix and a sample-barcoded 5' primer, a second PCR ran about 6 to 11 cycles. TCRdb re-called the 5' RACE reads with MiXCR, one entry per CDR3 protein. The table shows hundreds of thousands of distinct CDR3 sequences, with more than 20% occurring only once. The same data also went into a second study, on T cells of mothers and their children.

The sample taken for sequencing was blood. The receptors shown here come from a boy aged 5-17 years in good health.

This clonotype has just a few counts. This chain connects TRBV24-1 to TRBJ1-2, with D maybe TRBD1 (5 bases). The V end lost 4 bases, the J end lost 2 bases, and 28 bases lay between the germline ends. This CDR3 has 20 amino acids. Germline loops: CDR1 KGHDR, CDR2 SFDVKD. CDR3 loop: CATSDAAGTIPTHGNYGYTF. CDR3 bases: TGTGCCACCAGTGACGCGGCAGGGACTATCCCGACCCACGGGAACTATGGCTACACCTTC.

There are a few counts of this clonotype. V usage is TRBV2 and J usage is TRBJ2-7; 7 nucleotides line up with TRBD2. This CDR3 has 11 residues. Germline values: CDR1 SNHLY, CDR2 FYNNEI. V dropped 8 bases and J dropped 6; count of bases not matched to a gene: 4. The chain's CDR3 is CASLGGGEQYF. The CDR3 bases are TGTGCCAGCCTCGGCGGGGGCGAGCAGTACTTC.

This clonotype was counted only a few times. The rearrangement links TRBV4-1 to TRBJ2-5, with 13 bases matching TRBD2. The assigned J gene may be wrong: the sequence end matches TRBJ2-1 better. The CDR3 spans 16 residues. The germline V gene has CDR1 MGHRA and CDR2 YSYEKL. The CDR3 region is CASSRWTSGSHQEQFF. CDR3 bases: TGCGCCAGCAGCCGGTGGACTAGCGGGAGTCATCAGGAGCAGTTCTTC.

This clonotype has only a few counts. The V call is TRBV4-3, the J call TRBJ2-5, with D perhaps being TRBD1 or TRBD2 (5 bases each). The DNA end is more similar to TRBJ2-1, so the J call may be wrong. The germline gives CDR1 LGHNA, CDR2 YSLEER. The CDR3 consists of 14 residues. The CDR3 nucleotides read TGCGCCAGCAGCCAAGGACCCGAGGGGAATGAGCAGTTCTTC. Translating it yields CASSQGPEGNEQFF.

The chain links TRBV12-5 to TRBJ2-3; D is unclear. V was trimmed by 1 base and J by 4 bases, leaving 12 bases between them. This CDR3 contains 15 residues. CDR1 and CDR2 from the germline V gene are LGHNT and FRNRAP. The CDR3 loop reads CASGLGLGSSDTQYF. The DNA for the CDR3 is TGTGCTAGTGGTTTGGGTTTGGGCTCTTCAGATACGCAGTATTTT.

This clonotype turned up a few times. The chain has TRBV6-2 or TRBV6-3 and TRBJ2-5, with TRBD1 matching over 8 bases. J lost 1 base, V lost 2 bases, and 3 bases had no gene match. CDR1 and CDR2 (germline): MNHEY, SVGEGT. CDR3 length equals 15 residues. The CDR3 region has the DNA TGTGCCAGCAGTTACGTGGGACAGGTCCAAGAGACCCAGTACTTC. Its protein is CASSYVGQVQETQYF.

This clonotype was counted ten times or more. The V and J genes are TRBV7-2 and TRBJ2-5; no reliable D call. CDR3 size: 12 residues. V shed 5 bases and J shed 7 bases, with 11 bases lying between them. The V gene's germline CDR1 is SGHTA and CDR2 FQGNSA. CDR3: CASSGQLGTQYF. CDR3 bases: TGTGCCAGCAGCGGCCAGCTAGGGACCCAGTACTTC.

CDR3 bases: TGCAGCTCCACAGGGGACTATGGCTACACCTTC. It specifies CSSTGDYGYTF. The J gene is TRBJ1-2, the V gene TRBV29-1; 7 nucleotides agree with TRBD1. Germline CDR1 reads SQVTM; CDR2 reads ANQGSEA. Germline trimming cut 8 bases from V and 3 bases from J; bases unmatched to any gene: 3. There are 11 residues in the CDR3.

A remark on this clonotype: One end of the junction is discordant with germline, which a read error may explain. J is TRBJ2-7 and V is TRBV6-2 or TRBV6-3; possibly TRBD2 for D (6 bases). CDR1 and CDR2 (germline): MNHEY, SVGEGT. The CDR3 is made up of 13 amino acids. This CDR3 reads CASSSGPPGEQLF. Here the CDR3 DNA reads TGTGCCAGCAGTTCGGGTCCCCCGGGAGAGCAGCTCTTC.

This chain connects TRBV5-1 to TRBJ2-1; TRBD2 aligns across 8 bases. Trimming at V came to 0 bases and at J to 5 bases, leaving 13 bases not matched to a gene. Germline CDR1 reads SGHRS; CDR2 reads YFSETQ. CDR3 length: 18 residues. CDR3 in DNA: TGCGCCAGCAGCTTGGCGTCGTACGACGGCGGGAGGAACAATGAGCAGTTCTTC. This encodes CASSLASYDGGRNNEQFF.

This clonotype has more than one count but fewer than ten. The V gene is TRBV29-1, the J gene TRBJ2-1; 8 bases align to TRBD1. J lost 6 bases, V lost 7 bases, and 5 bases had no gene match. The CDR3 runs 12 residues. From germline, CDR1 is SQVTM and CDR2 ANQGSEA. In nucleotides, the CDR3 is TGCAGCGCCTTAGACAGGGGCAATGAGCAGTTCTTC. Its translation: CSALDRGNEQFF.

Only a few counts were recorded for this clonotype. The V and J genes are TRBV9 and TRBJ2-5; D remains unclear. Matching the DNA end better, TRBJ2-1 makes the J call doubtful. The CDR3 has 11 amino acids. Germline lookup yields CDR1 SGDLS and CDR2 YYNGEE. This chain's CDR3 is CASSVEGEQFF. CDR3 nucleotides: TGTGCCAGCAGCGTAGAAGGGGAGCAGTTCTTC.

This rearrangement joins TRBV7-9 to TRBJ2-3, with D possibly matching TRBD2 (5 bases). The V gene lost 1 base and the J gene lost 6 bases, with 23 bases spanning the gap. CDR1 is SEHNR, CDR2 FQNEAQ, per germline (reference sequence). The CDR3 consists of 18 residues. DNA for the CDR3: TGTGCCAGCAGCTTAGATCCCCTCGGGAAGGAAACGAGGGATACGCAGTATTTT. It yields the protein CASSLDPLGKETRDTQYF.

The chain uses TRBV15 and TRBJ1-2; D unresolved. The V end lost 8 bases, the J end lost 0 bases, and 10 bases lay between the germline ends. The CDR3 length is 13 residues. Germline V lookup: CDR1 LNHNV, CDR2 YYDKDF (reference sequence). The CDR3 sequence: CATAESSNYGYTF. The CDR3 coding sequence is TGTGCCACCGCAGAATCCTCTAACTATGGCTACACCTTC.

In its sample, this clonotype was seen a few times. CDR3 sequence: CSAKQIHGQGMDQPQHF. CDR3 coding DNA: TGCAGTGCTAAGCAGATTCACGGGCAAGGGATGGATCAGCCCCAGCATTTT. The chain combines TRBV20-1 with TRBJ1-5; D remains unclear. V dropped 4 bases and J dropped 5 bases, with 24 bases sitting between them. The CDR3 runs to 17 residues. In germline, CDR1 is DFQATT, CDR2 SNEGSKA (reference sequence).

The CDR3 sequence is CASSRGSGNEKLFF. The CDR3 nucleotides are TGTGCCAGCAGTCGCGGGTCCGGTAATGAAAAACTGTTTTTT. This rearrangement joins TRBV12-3 or TRBV12-4 to TRBJ1-4; D not resolved. V was shortened by 5 bases and J by 4 bases, with 11 bases between the two germline ends. CDR3 size: 14 residues.

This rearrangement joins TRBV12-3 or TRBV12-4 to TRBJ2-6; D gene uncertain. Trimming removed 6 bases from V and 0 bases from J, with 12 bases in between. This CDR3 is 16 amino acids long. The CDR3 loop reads CASSPDVPSGANVLTF. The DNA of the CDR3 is TGTGCCAGCAGCCCGGACGTACCCTCTGGGGCCAACGTCCTGACTTTC.

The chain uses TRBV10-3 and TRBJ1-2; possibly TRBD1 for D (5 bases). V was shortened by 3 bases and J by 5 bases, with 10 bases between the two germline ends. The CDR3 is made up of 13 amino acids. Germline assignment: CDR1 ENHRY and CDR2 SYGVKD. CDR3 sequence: CAISETGDYGYTF. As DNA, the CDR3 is TGTGCCATCAGTGAAACAGGCGATTATGGCTACACCTTC.

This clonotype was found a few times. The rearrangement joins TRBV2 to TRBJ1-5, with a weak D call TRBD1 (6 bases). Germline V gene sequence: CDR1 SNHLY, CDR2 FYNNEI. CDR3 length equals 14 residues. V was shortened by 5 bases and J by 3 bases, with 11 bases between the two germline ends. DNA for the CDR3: TGTGCCAGCAGTAAACAGGGATCCAATCAGCCCCAGCATTTT. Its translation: CASSKQGSNQPQHF.

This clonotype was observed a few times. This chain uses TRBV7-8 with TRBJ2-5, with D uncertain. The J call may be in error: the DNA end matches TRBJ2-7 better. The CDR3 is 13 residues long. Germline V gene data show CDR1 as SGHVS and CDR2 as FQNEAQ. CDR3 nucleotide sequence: TGTGCCAGCAGCTTAGCTGCCGAATACGAGCAGTACTTC. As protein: CASSLAAEYEQYF.

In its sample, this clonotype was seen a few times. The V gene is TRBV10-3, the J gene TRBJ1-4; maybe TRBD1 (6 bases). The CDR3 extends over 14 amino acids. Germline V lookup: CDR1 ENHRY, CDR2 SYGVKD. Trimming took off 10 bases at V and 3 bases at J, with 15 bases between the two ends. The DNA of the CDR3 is TGTGCCACCGAAGCCACAGGGTCTAATGAAAAACTGTTTTTT. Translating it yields CATEATGSNEKLFF.

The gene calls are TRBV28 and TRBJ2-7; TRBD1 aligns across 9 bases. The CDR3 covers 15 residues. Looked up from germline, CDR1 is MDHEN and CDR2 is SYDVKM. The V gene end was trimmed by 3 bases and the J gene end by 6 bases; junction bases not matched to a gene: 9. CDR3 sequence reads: CASSLSGTGFREQYF. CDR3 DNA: TGTGCCAGCAGTTTGAGTGGGACAGGGTTTCGCGAGCAGTACTTC.

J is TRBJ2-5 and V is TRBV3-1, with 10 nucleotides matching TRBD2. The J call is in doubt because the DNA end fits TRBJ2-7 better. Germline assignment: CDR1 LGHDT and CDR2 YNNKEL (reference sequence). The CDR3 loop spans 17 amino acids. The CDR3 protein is CASSLQREGLSPCEQYF. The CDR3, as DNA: TGTGCCAGCAGCCTTCAGCGGGAGGGCCTTTCGCCTTGCGAGCAGTACTTC.

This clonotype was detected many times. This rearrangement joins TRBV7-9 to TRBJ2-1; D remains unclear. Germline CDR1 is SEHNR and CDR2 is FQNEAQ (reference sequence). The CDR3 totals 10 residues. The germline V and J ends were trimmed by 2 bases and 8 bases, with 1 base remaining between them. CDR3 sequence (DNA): TGTGCCAGCAGCTTATATGAGCAGTTCTTC. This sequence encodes CASSLYEQFF.

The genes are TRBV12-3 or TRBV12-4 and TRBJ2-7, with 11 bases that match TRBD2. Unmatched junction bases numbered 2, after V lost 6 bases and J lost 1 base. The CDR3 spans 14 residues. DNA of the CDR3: TGTGCCAGCAGGGGACTAGCGGAGTCCTACGAGCAGTACTTC. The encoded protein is CASRGLAESYEQYF.